A selection of T cell receptor beta chains follows, all from one sample in a study of CD8+ T cells in alopecia areata. Clones were read by immunoSEQ multiplex PCR, and TCRdb kept only the in-frame ones, dropping some. In the table there are about 190,000 clones, more than 55% of which are singletons. Specimen: CD4+ T cells sorted from blood, collected at week 4, from a patient treated with tofacitinib. These receptors were collected from a human donor with alopecia areata. The CDR3 runs from the conserved cysteine through the conserved F or W. A D gene is named only where the DNA matches it firmly. Clone size is given for some rows only: seen once, a few or many times, or a class if the clone is expanded.

V gene: TRBV28; J gene: TRBJ2-1; D gene: NA; clone size: few; CDR3 protein: CASSQQDPQFF; CDR3 DNA: TGTGCCAGCAGCCAACAGGACCCTCAGTTCTTC
V gene: TRBV29-1; J gene: TRBJ1-1; D gene: TRBD1; clone size: few; CDR3 protein: CSVEGQGTEAFF; CDR3 DNA: TGCAGCGTTGAAGGACAGGGCACTGAAGCTTTCTTT
V gene: TRBV30; J gene: TRBJ2-1; D gene: TRBD1; clone size: NA; CDR3 protein: CAWTGQGGNEQFF; CDR3 DNA: TGTGCCTGGACGGGACAGGGGGGGAATGAGCAGTTCTTC
V gene: TRBV30; J gene: TRBJ2-2; D gene: TRBD2; clone size: NA; CDR3 protein: CALWPRGFTGELFF; CDR3 DNA: TGTGCCTTATGGCCGCGGGGGTTCACCGGGGAGCTGTTTTTT
V gene: TRBV4-2; J gene: TRBJ1-2; D gene: NA; clone size: NA; CDR3 protein: CASSRSAGAANYGYTF; CDR3 DNA: TGTGCCAGCAGCCGATCTGCCGGGGCCGCTAACTATGGCTACACCTTC
V gene: TRBV6-1; J gene: TRBJ2-3; D gene: TRBD1; clone size: once; CDR3 protein: CASSSLGQGTDTQYF; CDR3 DNA: TGTGCCAGCAGTAGCCTGGGACAGGGCACAGATACGCAGTATTTT
V gene: TRBV5-1; J gene: TRBJ2-7; D gene: NA; clone size: NA; CDR3 protein: CASSPTGATYEQYF; CDR3 DNA: TGCGCCAGCAGCCCCACCGGGGCAACCTACGAGCAGTACTTC
V gene: TRBV29-1; J gene: TRBJ2-3; D gene: NA; clone size: NA; CDR3 protein: CSVGGTTDTQYF; CDR3 DNA: TGCAGCGTTGGCGGGACCACAGATACGCAGTATTTT
V gene: TRBV30; J gene: TRBJ2-7; D gene: TRBD2; clone size: NA; CDR3 protein: CAWRAAGGSYEQYF; CDR3 DNA: TGTGCCTGGCGGGCCGCGGGAGGCTCCTACGAGCAGTACTTC
V gene: TRBV29-1; J gene: TRBJ2-7; D gene: NA; clone size: few; CDR3 protein: CSVEVGSLYEQYF; CDR3 DNA: TGCAGCGTTGAAGTGGGCAGTTTGTACGAGCAGTACTTC
V gene: TRBV5-1; J gene: TRBJ2-5; D gene: NA; clone size: NA; CDR3 protein: CASSPIPGGWETQYF; CDR3 DNA: TGCGCCAGCAGCCCGATACCCGGGGGCTGGGAGACCCAGTACTTC
V gene: TRBV15; J gene: TRBJ1-1; D gene: NA; clone size: few; CDR3 protein: CATSRGRKGTNTEAFF; CDR3 DNA: TGTGCCACCAGCAGAGGAAGAAAAGGTACGAACACTGAAGCTTTCTTT
V gene: TRBV29-1; J gene: TRBJ1-1; D gene: NA; clone size: NA; CDR3 protein: CSGGQTRANTEAFF; CDR3 DNA: TGCAGCGGTGGACAGACTAGGGCAAACACTGAAGCTTTCTTT
V gene: TRBV29-1; J gene: TRBJ2-1; D gene: TRBD2; clone size: few; CDR3 protein: CSVVPGGVVGQFF; CDR3 DNA: TGCAGCGTTGTCCCGGGGGGGGTTGTAGGGCAGTTCTTC
V gene: TRBV7-2; J gene: TRBJ2-5; D gene: NA; clone size: NA; CDR3 protein: CASSSSGSLWETQYF; CDR3 DNA: TGTGCCAGCAGTTCGAGCGGGTCCTTGTGGGAGACCCAGTACTTC
V gene: TRBV27; J gene: TRBJ2-4; D gene: NA; clone size: NA; CDR3 protein: CASSSPAKNIQYF; CDR3 DNA: TGTGCCAGCAGTTCACCCGCCAAAAACATTCAGTACTTC
V gene: TRBV30; J gene: TRBJ2-6; D gene: TRBD1; clone size: NA; CDR3 protein: CAWSRGTSGANVLTF; CDR3 DNA: TGTGCCTGGAGCAGGGGGACCTCTGGGGCCAACGTCCTGACTTTC
V gene: TRBV18; J gene: TRBJ1-2; D gene: TRBD1; clone size: NA; CDR3 protein: CASSPRTGDPYGYTF; CDR3 DNA: TGTGCCAGCTCACCAAGGACAGGCGATCCCTATGGCTACACCTTC
V gene: TRBV19; J gene: TRBJ2-4; D gene: TRBD2; clone size: NA; CDR3 protein: CASSSGGLAKNIQYF; CDR3 DNA: TGTGCCAGTAGTTCGGGAGGACTAGCCAAAAACATTCAGTACTTC
V gene: TRBV6-6; J gene: TRBJ2-7; D gene: TRBD1; clone size: NA; CDR3 protein: CASSYGQGHEQYF; CDR3 DNA: TGTGCCAGCAGTTACGGACAGGGCCACGAGCAGTACTTC
V gene: TRBV18; J gene: TRBJ2-1; D gene: TRBD1; clone size: NA; CDR3 protein: CASSPQGAAYNEQFF; CDR3 DNA: TGTGCCAGCTCACCACAGGGGGCAGCCTACAATGAGCAGTTCTTC
V gene: TRBV6-6; J gene: TRBJ1-1; D gene: NA; clone size: NA; CDR3 protein: CASSLAVLNTEAFF; CDR3 DNA: TGTGCCAGCAGCCTAGCAGTTCTGAACACTGAAGCTTTCTTT
V gene: TRBV5-1; J gene: TRBJ1-1; D gene: NA; clone size: NA; CDR3 protein: CASTKDGPEAFF; CDR3 DNA: TGCGCCAGCACCAAAGATGGACCTGAAGCTTTCTTT
V gene: TRBV29-1; J gene: TRBJ2-7; D gene: NA; clone size: NA; CDR3 protein: CSVEDSFQGQYF; CDR3 DNA: TGCAGCGTTGAAGATAGTTTCCAGGGGCAGTACTTC
V gene: TRBV21-1; J gene: TRBJ2-1; D gene: NA; clone size: few; CDR3 protein: CASSREHLDSYNEQFF; CDR3 DNA: TGTGCCAGCAGCCGGGAACATCTCGACTCCTACAATGAGCAGTTCTTC
V gene: TRBV25-1; J gene: TRBJ2-1; D gene: NA; clone size: NA; CDR3 protein: CASSEKYLYRSSYNEQFF; CDR3 DNA: TGTGCCAGCAGTGAAAAATACCTGTATCGGAGCTCCTACAATGAGCAGTTCTTC
V gene: TRBV15; J gene: TRBJ1-1; D gene: NA; clone size: NA; CDR3 protein: CATSREGAPNTEAFF; CDR3 DNA: TGTGCCACCAGCAGAGAAGGGGCCCCGAACACTGAAGCTTTCTTT
V gene: TRBV2; J gene: TRBJ2-6; D gene: NA; clone size: NA; CDR3 protein: CASLRGRSGANVLTF; CDR3 DNA: TGTGCCAGCCTACGGGGGAGGTCAGGGGCCAACGTCCTGACTTTC
V gene: TRBV2; J gene: TRBJ1-2; D gene: NA; clone size: once; CDR3 protein: CASSETSGYGYTF; CDR3 DNA: TGTGCCAGCAGTGAAACAAGTGGCTATGGCTACACCTTC
V gene: TRBV2; J gene: TRBJ2-7; D gene: NA; clone size: NA; CDR3 protein: CASSEFGVWYF; CDR3 DNA: TGTGCCAGCAGTGAGTTCGGGGTATGGTACTTC
V gene: TRBV27; J gene: TRBJ2-7; D gene: NA; clone size: NA; CDR3 protein: CASSLWGTRNEQYF; CDR3 DNA: TGTGCCAGCAGTTTATGGGGCACCCGGAACGAGCAGTACTTC
V gene: TRBV12-5; J gene: TRBJ1-4; D gene: NA; clone size: few; CDR3 protein: CASGLKSSGAAEKLFF; CDR3 DNA: TGTGCTAGTGGTCTCAAGAGTTCGGGGGCCGCCGAAAAACTGTTTTTT
V gene: TRBV30; J gene: TRBJ2-3; D gene: TRBD1; clone size: few; CDR3 protein: CAWSEGGVTDTQYF; CDR3 DNA: TGTGCCTGGAGTGAAGGGGGCGTGACAGATACGCAGTATTTT
V gene: TRBV6-1; J gene: TRBJ2-5; D gene: TRBD2; clone size: NA; CDR3 protein: CASSGGLAGKPWTQYF; CDR3 DNA: TGTGCCAGCAGTGGCGGACTAGCGGGAAAGCCGTGGACCCAGTACTTC
V gene: TRBV4-1; J gene: TRBJ2-1; D gene: NA; clone size: few; CDR3 protein: CASSRERRGGNEQFF; CDR3 DNA: TGCGCCAGCAGCCGGGAGAGGAGGGGTGGCAATGAGCAGTTCTTC
V gene: TRBV7-2; J gene: TRBJ2-3; D gene: NA; clone size: few; CDR3 protein: CASSRAGSRTDTQYF; CDR3 DNA: TGTGCCAGCAGCCGAGCGGGTTCCCGCACAGATACGCAGTATTTT
V gene: TRBV6-5; J gene: TRBJ2-5; D gene: NA; clone size: many; CDR3 protein: CASSTRGETQYF; CDR3 DNA: TGTGCCAGCAGCACTCGAGGAGAGACCCAGTACTTC
V gene: TRBV4-2; J gene: TRBJ2-7; D gene: TRBD2; clone size: NA; CDR3 protein: CASSSAGEDEQYF; CDR3 DNA: TGTGCCAGCAGCTCAGCGGGAGAGGACGAGCAGTACTTC
V gene: TRBV5-1; J gene: TRBJ2-2; D gene: TRBD1; clone size: NA; CDR3 protein: CASSFQQGSHSGELFF; CDR3 DNA: TGCGCCAGCAGCTTTCAACAGGGGTCCCACTCCGGGGAGCTGTTTTTT
V gene: TRBV28; J gene: TRBJ2-1; D gene: NA; clone size: NA; CDR3 protein: CASRWDPNNEQFF; CDR3 DNA: TGTGCCAGCAGGTGGGACCCTAACAATGAGCAGTTCTTC
V gene: TRBV25-1; J gene: TRBJ1-1; D gene: TRBD1; clone size: NA; CDR3 protein: CASSARQGIRTEAFF; CDR3 DNA: TGTGCCAGCAGTGCTCGACAGGGGATACGCACTGAAGCTTTCTTT
V gene: TRBV7-2; J gene: TRBJ2-4; D gene: TRBD1; clone size: NA; CDR3 protein: CASSMDRSLAKNIQYF; CDR3 DNA: TGTGCCAGCAGTATGGACAGGTCATTAGCCAAAAACATTCAGTACTTC
V gene: TRBV30; J gene: TRBJ1-1; D gene: NA; clone size: NA; CDR3 protein: CAWSALDRGVNTEAFF; CDR3 DNA: TGTGCCTGGAGTGCCCTTGACAGAGGGGTGAACACTGAAGCTTTCTTT
V gene: TRBV29-1; J gene: TRBJ1-2; D gene: NA; clone size: few; CDR3 protein: CSVTGSQNYGYTF; CDR3 DNA: TGCAGCGTCACGGGGTCGCAAAACTATGGCTACACCTTC
V gene: TRBV15; J gene: TRBJ2-3; D gene: NA; clone size: NA; CDR3 protein: CATSTATDTQYF; CDR3 DNA: TGTGCCACCAGCACGGCCACAGATACGCAGTATTTT
V gene: TRBV7-9; J gene: TRBJ1-2; D gene: NA; clone size: NA; CDR3 protein: CASSRPDGGGGYTF; CDR3 DNA: TGTGCCAGCAGCCGACCCGACGGAGGCGGAGGCTACACCTTC
V gene: TRBV7-2; J gene: TRBJ2-6; D gene: NA; clone size: once; CDR3 protein: CASSGGAGSGANVLTF; CDR3 DNA: TGTGCCAGCAGCGGAGGCGCGGGCTCTGGGGCCAACGTCCTGACTTTC
V gene: TRBV2; J gene: TRBJ2-1; D gene: TRBD1; clone size: NA; CDR3 protein: CASRGDSYNEQFF; CDR3 DNA: TGTGCCAGCAGGGGGGACAGCTACAATGAGCAGTTCTTC
V gene: TRBV6-1; J gene: TRBJ1-1; D gene: NA; clone size: once; CDR3 protein: CASSEWGGRRAFF; CDR3 DNA: TGTGCCAGCAGTGAATGGGGAGGCAGGAGAGCTTTCTTT